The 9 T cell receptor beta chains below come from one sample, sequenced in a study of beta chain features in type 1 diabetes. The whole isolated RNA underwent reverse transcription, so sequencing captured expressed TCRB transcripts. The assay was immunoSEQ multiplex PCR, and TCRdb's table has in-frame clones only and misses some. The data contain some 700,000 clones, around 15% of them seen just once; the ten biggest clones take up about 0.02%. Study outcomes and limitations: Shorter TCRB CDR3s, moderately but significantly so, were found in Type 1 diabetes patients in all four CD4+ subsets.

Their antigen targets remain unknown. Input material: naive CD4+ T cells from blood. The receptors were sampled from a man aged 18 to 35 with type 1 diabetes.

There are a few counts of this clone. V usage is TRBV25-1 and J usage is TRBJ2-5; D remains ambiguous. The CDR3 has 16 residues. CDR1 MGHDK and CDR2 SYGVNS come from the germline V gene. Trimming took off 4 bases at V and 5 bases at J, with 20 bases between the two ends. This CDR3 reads CASSVGRLGDTETQYF. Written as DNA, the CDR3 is TGTGCCAGCAGTGTAGGCAGGCTGGGTGATACGGAGACCCAGTACTTC. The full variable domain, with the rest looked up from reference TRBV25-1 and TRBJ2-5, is EADIYQTPRYLVIGTGKKITLECSQTMGHDKMYWYQQDPGMELHLIHYSYGVNSTEKGDLSSESTVSRIRTEHFPLTLESARPSHTSQYLCASSVGRLGDTETQYFGPGTRLLVL.

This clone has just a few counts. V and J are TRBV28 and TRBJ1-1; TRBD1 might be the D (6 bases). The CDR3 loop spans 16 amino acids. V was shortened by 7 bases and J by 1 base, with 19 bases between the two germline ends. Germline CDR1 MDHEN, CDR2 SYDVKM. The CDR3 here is CASTAPPGHSNTEAFF. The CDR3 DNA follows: TGTGCCAGCACCGCACCGCCGGGACACTCGAACACTGAAGCTTTCTTT.

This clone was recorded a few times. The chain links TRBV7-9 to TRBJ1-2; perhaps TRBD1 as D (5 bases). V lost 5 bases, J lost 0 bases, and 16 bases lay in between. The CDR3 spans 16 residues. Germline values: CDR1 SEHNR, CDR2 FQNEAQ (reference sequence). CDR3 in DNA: TGTGCCAGCAGCAATAGCATTTCGGGGGCTAACTATGGCTACACCTTC. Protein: CASSNSISGANYGYTF.

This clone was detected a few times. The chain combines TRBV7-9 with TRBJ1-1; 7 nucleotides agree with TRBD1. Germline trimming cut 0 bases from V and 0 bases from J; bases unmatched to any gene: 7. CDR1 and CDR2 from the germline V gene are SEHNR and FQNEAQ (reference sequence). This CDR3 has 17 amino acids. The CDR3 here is CASSLAGDSLMNTEAFF. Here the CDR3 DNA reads TGTGCCAGCAGCTTAGCTGGGGACAGTCTCATGAACACTGAAGCTTTCTTT.

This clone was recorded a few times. The CDR3 is CASSPEGGGYGYTF. The CDR3 region has the DNA TGTGCCAGCAGCCCCGAGGGGGGTGGCTATGGCTACACCTTC. The J gene is TRBJ1-2, the V gene TRBV13, with a tentative D call TRBD1 (6 bases). Germline CDR1 reads PRHDT; CDR2 reads FYEKMQ (reference sequence). Trimming took 5 bases from V and 4 from J, leaving 14 bases between them. The CDR3 consists of 14 residues.

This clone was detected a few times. CDR3 sequence: CAWNPGQGWRGDTQYF. In DNA, the CDR3 is TGTGCCTGGAATCCGGGACAGGGTTGGAGGGGGGATACGCAGTATTTT. The rearrangement uses TRBV30 and TRBJ2-3, with TRBD1 matching over 9 bases. CDR3 size: 16 residues. J gave up 6 bases and V 4 bases, and 14 bases lay outside the gene matches. CDR1 GTSNPN and CDR2 SVGIG come from the germline V gene (reference sequence).

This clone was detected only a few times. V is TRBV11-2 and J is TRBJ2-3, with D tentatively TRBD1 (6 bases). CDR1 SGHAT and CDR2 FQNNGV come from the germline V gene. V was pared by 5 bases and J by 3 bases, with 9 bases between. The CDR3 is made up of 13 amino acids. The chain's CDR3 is CASSRDRTDTQYF. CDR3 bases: TGTGCCAGCAGCCGCGACAGGACAGATACGCAGTATTTT.

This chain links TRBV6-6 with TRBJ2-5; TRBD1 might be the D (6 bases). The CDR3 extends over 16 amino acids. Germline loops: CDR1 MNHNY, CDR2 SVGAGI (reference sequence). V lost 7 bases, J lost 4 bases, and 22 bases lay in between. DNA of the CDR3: TGTGCCAGCACCGAGGTTGACAGGCTGGGCGGAGAGACCCAGTACTTC. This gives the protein CASTEVDRLGGETQYF.

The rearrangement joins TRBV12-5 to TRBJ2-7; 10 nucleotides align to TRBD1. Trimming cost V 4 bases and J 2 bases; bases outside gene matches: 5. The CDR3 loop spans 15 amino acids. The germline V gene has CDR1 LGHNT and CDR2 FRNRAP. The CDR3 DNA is TGTGCTAGTGGTTGGATGGGACAGGGGACCTACGAGCAGTACTTC. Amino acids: CASGWMGQGTYEQYF.